Shown below are 26 T cell receptor beta chains from a single sample sequenced in a study of blood T cell repertoires in COVID-19. Data came from immunoSEQ multiplex PCR; TCRdb stores just in-frame clones and leaves some out. The table shows around 94,000 clones, with around 90% occurring only once. The source material was peripheral blood. Source of these receptors: a man younger than 35 with acute or convalescent COVID-19.

CDR3 bases: TGTGCCAGCGGGTCGGGAGGGAACGAGCAGTACTTC. Protein product: CASGSGGNEQYF. The V gene is TRBV2, the J gene TRBJ2-7, with TRBD2 matching 8 bases. This CDR3 contains 12 residues. The J segment lost 5 bases and the V segment lost 8 bases, leaving 5 bases of the junction unmatched. Germline V lookup: CDR1 SNHLY, CDR2 FYNNEI.

This chain connects TRBV15 to TRBJ1-2; 7 nucleotides agree with TRBD1. J gave up 4 bases and V 4 bases, and 6 bases lay outside the gene matches. Germline values: CDR1 LNHNV, CDR2 YYDKDF (reference sequence). The CDR3 is made up of 14 amino acids. In DNA form, the CDR3 reads TGTGCCACCAGCATGAACAGGGGTGGCTATGGCTACACCTTC. The encoded protein is CATSMNRGGYGYTF.

The chain has TRBV4-2 and TRBJ1-1; 7 bases match TRBD1. This CDR3 is built from 16 residues. The germline gives CDR1 LGHNA, CDR2 YNFKEQ. J gave up 4 bases and V 4 bases, and 12 bases lay outside the gene matches. The CDR3 sequence is CASSPRDSLESTEAFF. CDR3 in DNA: TGTGCCAGCAGCCCCCGGGACAGCTTAGAGAGCACTGAAGCTTTCTTT.

The chain employs TRBV27 and TRBJ1-5; D may be TRBD1 (6 bases). The length of the CDR3 is 15 residues. Germline values: CDR1 MNHEY, CDR2 SMNVEV (reference sequence). V gave up 5 bases and J gave up 1 base, with 12 bases separating them. The CDR3 loop is CASSPGASSNQPQHF. The CDR3, as DNA: TGTGCCAGCAGTCCAGGGGCTTCAAGCAATCAGCCCCAGCATTTT.

The chain links TRBV5-1 to TRBJ1-1, with no clear D. This CDR3 spans 14 amino acids. V lost 2 bases and J lost 2, with 10 bases in between. Germline loops: CDR1 SGHRS, CDR2 YFSETQ. The CDR3 here is CASSFSDTNTEAFF. CDR3 DNA sequence: TGCGCCAGCAGCTTCTCTGACACAAACACTGAAGCTTTCTTT.

V and J are TRBV2 and TRBJ2-7; possible D gene TRBD1, 5 bases. CDR1 is SNHLY and CDR2 is FYNNEI in the germline V gene. Trimming left V 0 bases short and J 6 bases short, with 15 bases between. The CDR3 extends over 15 amino acids. In DNA form, the CDR3 reads TGTGCCAGCAGTGAAGCCAGACAGTTACCCCCCGAGCAGTACTTC. It yields the protein CASSEARQLPPEQYF.

In its sample, this clone was seen once. The rearrangement joins TRBV19 to TRBJ2-4, with 8 bases that match TRBD1. V gave up 3 bases and J gave up 2 bases; unmatched junction bases: 12. Germline CDR1 reads LNHDA; CDR2 reads SQIVND (reference sequence). The CDR3 totals 18 residues. Written as DNA, the CDR3 is TGTGCCAGTAGTATCCTAATCGCCGGGACAGGCACCAAAAACATTCAGTACTTC. Protein sequence: CASSILIAGTGTKNIQYF.

V usage is TRBV24-1 and J usage is TRBJ1-2; D not resolved. Germline-derived CDR1 and CDR2 are KGHDR and SFDVKD. The CDR3 spans 16 residues. The V end was cut by 3 bases, the J end by 5 bases, with 18 bases between. The CDR3 DNA reads as TGTGCCACCAGTGATCCCTCTATTGGTGGGGAGTATGGCTACACCTTC. It is translated as CATSDPSIGGEYGYTF.

The chain employs TRBV30 and TRBJ2-7; 12 positions match TRBD2. Looked up from germline, CDR1 is GTSNPN and CDR2 is SVGIG (reference sequence). The V segment lost 2 bases and the J segment 1 base; nucleotides outside the gene matches: 9. The CDR3 extends over 17 amino acids. The CDR3 bases are TGTGCCTGGAGTTTATTTAGGACTAGCGGGACTTCCTACGAGCAGTACTTC. It translates to CAWSLFRTSGTSYEQYF.

V is TRBV30 and J is TRBJ1-5; D might be TRBD1 (5 bases). Germline V gene sequence: CDR1 GTSNPN, CDR2 SVGIG (reference sequence). The CDR3 runs 12 residues. Trimming pared 3 bases from V and 4 bases from J, leaving 7 bases between. CDR3 nucleotides: TGTGCCTGGAGCAGGGAAAATCAGCCCCAGCATTTT. It specifies CAWSRENQPQHF.

This clone was seen a single time. The gene calls are TRBV5-1 and TRBJ1-2; 7 nucleotides agree with TRBD1. Trimming removed 0 bases from V and 4 bases from J; junction bases left unmatched: 3. Germline CDR1 SGHRS, CDR2 YFSETQ. The CDR3 consists of 14 residues. The CDR3 DNA reads TGCGCCAGCAGCTTGGAGGGACAGCTCTATGGCTACACCTTC. Encoded protein: CASSLEGQLYGYTF. The whole variable domain, filled in from reference TRBV5-1 and TRBJ1-2, reads KAGVTQTPRYLIKTRGQQVTLSCSPISGHRSVSWYQQTPGQGLQFLFEYFSETQRNKGNFPGRFSGRQFSNSRSEMNVSTLELGDSALYLCASSLEGQLYGYTFGSGTRLTVV.

The chain links TRBV7-2 to TRBJ1-2, with 7 bases identical to TRBD1. CDR1 and CDR2 (germline): SGHTA, FQGNSA. This CDR3 comprises 13 residues. The trim removed 4 bases at V and 7 bases at J, leaving 6 bases unmatched. The chain's CDR3 is CASSSRTGGGYTF. As DNA, the CDR3 is TGTGCCAGCAGCTCGCGGACAGGTGGTGGCTACACCTTC.

The chain has TRBV24-1 and TRBJ2-5; D perhaps matches TRBD1 (6 bases). CDR1 is KGHDR and CDR2 is SFDVKD in the germline V gene. V was shortened by 2 bases and J by 1 base, with 7 bases between the two germline ends. The length of the CDR3 is 14 residues. Written as DNA, the CDR3 is TGTGCCACCAGTGATTGGGACACCCAAGAGACCCAGTACTTC. Amino acid sequence: CATSDWDTQETQYF.

The rearrangement joins TRBV3-1 (or the pseudogene TRBV3-2) to TRBJ2-1; weak D call: TRBD2 (6 bases). CDR1 and CDR2 from the germline V gene are LGHDT and YNNKEL (reference sequence). This CDR3 spans 15 amino acids. V lost 2 bases, J lost 2 bases, and 10 bases lay in between. CDR3 protein: CASSQWAGTYNEQFF. The CDR3 bases are TGTGCCAGCAGCCAATGGGCGGGAACCTACAATGAGCAGTTCTTC.

V usage is TRBV18 and J usage is TRBJ2-5; the D is unclear. The CDR3 is made up of 13 amino acids. Trimming cost V 2 bases and J 4 bases, with 8 bases left between them. Germline V gene data show CDR1 as KGHSH and CDR2 as LQKENI. CDR3 in DNA: TGTGCCAGCTCACCAGGCAGAGGAGAGACCCAGTACTTC. Translated: CASSPGRGETQYF.

The J gene is TRBJ1-2, the V gene TRBV4-1; the match to TRBD1 covers 10 bases. CDR3 size: 17 residues. V was pared by 0 bases and J by 2 bases, with 6 bases of the junction left unmatched. CDR1 is MGHRA, CDR2 YSYEKL, per germline. This CDR3 reads CASSQDSDRGRNYGYTF. CDR3 nucleotides: TGCGCCAGCAGCCAAGATAGCGACAGGGGGCGAAACTATGGCTACACCTTC.

The chain employs TRBV25-1 and TRBJ1-3, with 7 positions matching TRBD1. Germline assignment: CDR1 MGHDK and CDR2 SYGVNS. CDR3 length: 16 residues. V dropped 5 bases and J dropped 4; count of bases not matched to a gene: 11. The CDR3 nucleotides are TGTGCCAGCAGTACCCCCGGGACAGTCTCCGGAAACACCATATATTTT. The encoded protein is CASSTPGTVSGNTIYF.

The gene calls are TRBV5-1 and TRBJ1-5, with 7 bases aligning to TRBD1. J was trimmed by 4 bases and V by 0 bases; bases with no gene match: 4. CDR3 length: 15 residues. In germline, CDR1 is SGHRS, CDR2 YFSETQ. The CDR3 protein is CASSLEAGGNQPQHF. CDR3 DNA sequence: TGCGCCAGCAGCTTGGAGGCAGGGGGGAATCAGCCCCAGCATTTT.

The J gene is TRBJ2-5, the V gene TRBV14; TRBD1 matches 9 bases. The CDR3 sequence is 16 residues long. V shed 4 bases and J 2 bases; nucleotides not matched to a gene: 8. Germline CDR1 SGHDN, CDR2 FVKESK. This CDR3 is CASSLQGTGIQETQYF. CDR3 in DNA: TGTGCCAGCAGCCTCCAGGGGACAGGGATACAAGAGACCCAGTACTTC.

The chain couples TRBV27 to TRBJ2-7; 9 positions agree with TRBD2. This CDR3 region has 17 residues. Per the germline V gene, CDR1 is MNHEY and CDR2 is SMNVEV (reference sequence). V shed 3 bases and J 2 bases; nucleotides not matched to a gene: 11. This CDR3 is CASSFSASGEPPYEQYF. The CDR3 DNA sequence: TGTGCCAGCAGTTTCTCGGCTAGCGGGGAGCCACCCTACGAGCAGTACTTC.

The chain is built from TRBV5-1 and TRBJ2-1, with D possibly TRBD1 on 5 matching bases. The CDR3 length is 15 residues. With 1 base removed from V and 6 bases from J, the gap between germline ends came to 14 bases. Germline CDR1 SGHRS, CDR2 YFSETQ. The CDR3 is CASSLNGAGANEQFF. CDR3 coding DNA: TGCGCCAGCAGCTTGAATGGGGCAGGCGCCAATGAGCAGTTCTTC.

This clone was picked up one time. The chain has TRBV18 and TRBJ1-1; no definite D call. V lost 3 bases and J lost 0, with 14 bases in between. From germline, CDR1 is KGHSH and CDR2 LQKENI. This CDR3 has 16 amino acids. The CDR3 bases are TGTGCCAGCTCACCTCAGTTGCAGTCAATGAACACTGAAGCTTTCTTT. Translating gives CASSPQLQSMNTEAFF.

The chain combines TRBV9 with TRBJ2-1, with TRBD2 as a possible D gene (5 bases). Per the germline V gene, CDR1 is SGDLS and CDR2 is YYNGEE. The CDR3 runs to 13 residues. Trimming took off 3 bases at V and 4 bases at J, with 8 bases between the two ends. The CDR3 DNA reads TGTGCCAGCAGCGCGGGAATGTACAATGAGCAGTTCTTC. It encodes CASSAGMYNEQFF.

CDR3 bases: TGTGCCAGCTCACCCAATCACCCCCGGGAGACCCAGTACTTC. Translating it yields CASSPNHPRETQYF. V gene TRBV18 combines with J gene TRBJ2-5; D unresolved. Germline V CDR1 and CDR2: KGHSH, LQKENI. This CDR3 contains 14 residues. Trimming removed 3 bases at V and 5 bases at J, with 13 bases between. Based on the CDR3 plus reference TRBV18 and TRBJ2-5, the full variable domain is NAGVMQNPRHLVRRRGQEARLRCSPMKGHSHVYWYRQLPEEGLKFMVYLQKENIIDESGMPKERFSAEFPKEGPSILRIQQVVRGDSAAYFCASSPNHPRETQYFGPGTRLLVL.

The chain is built from TRBV27 and TRBJ1-1, with 10 positions matching TRBD1. CDR3 length: 17 residues. With 8 bases clipped from V and 4 bases from J, the junction kept 16 bases outside the gene matches. Germline CDR1 is MNHEY and CDR2 is SMNVEV (reference sequence). The CDR3 DNA follows: TGTGCCAGCTTCTCCGTCAAGGGGGACAGGGGTCCCACTGAAGCTTTCTTT. It encodes CASFSVKGDRGPTEAFF.

The chain couples TRBV12-3 or TRBV12-4 to TRBJ2-5; a weak D match, TRBD2 (5 bases). V was shortened by 1 base and J by 4 bases, with 7 bases between the two germline ends. The length of the CDR3 is 13 residues. The CDR3 DNA follows: TGTGCCAGCAGTTTAGACAGCGGAGAGACCCAGTACTTC. This codes for CASSLDSGETQYF.